This T cell receptor beta chain came from a study of vaccination effects on CD4 cells after COVID-19 (dated by TCRdb to between 2022 and 2023). For the study in its entirety: Post-vaccine samples across the study were collected a median of 72 days after the second dose, with a range of 14 to 241. The full study included over 8 COVID-19 convalescent patients and a few SARS-CoV-2-naive healthy vaccine recipients. Cultures from other donors in the study were sequenced using the Oncomine TCR Beta short-read assay on an Illumina iSeq 100. SARS-CoV-2 spike-specific CD4+ TCR repertoires from before and after mRNA vaccination were compared in COVID-19 convalescent patients and in infection-naive vaccine recipients.

General findings and caveats noted by the study authors: In healthy vaccine recipients, vaccine-induced clones were almost all SARS-CoV-2 mono-reactive, with only 1 of 255 cross-reactive with common cold coronaviruses. Clones induced by infection and clones induced by vaccination both contracted markedly at late timepoints after vaccination, which fits with T cell responses waning over time. The study was limited by a small number of convalescent patients, and early post-infection timepoints were lacking.

This clone was seen just once. It lacks a known antigen. Nothing much larger sits one base from this clone, and base qualities are not available. Measured from the cysteine to the phenylalanine, the CDR3 is 13 residues long. Just the 39-base CDR3 DNA is kept, in frame starting at base 1. Sequences SGHAT (CDR1) and FQDESV (CDR2) are obtained from the germline V gene (reference sequence). Relative to germline, V is 5 bases shorter and J is 1 base shorter, with 8 bases between their ends. Library preparation employed the immunoSEQ multiplex PCR assay. DNA from the CD4+ T cells that had been cultured and isolated underwent TCR beta CDR3 sequencing. Under the source paper's analysis protocol: Non-productive TCR sequences were removed, reads were trimmed to the CDR3 region, and CDR3s of at least 7 amino acids were retained. Antigen-specific clonotypes were identified with the MANAFEST web app by comparing expansion in peptide wells against reference cultures. Positive clones required FDR<0.05 expansion versus reference and all other wells, odds ratio above 5, and frequency above 0.1% in two replicate wells. A clonotype was defined as cross-reactive if the clonotype was significantly expanded both in SARS-CoV-2 spike wells and in at least one common cold coronavirus spike condition. Using the stringdist R package, CDR3 similarity was measured by Levenshtein distance, and unrooted trees were constructed with ape in R 3.6.1. In its TCRdb copy, this immuneACCESS table keeps in-frame sequences only and misses some clones. Where compared with another copy, unresolved V genes explain less than half of these, and the others have no known cause. V and J calls and clone size follow that table, whereas D and trimming were derived from the DNA. A total of tens of thousands of clones appear in this sample, around four fifths of them only once. The ten largest clones represent more than 0.85% of the sample.

To identify antigen-specific CD4+ T cell clonotypes by their expansion, the ViraFEST assay first stimulated PBMC with viral peptide pools and then applied TCR sequencing. After 10 days of culture, CD4+ T cells were isolated with the EasySep CD4+ T cell isolation kit. Two doses of either the BNT162b2 or the mRNA-1273 mRNA SARS-CoV-2 vaccine were administered to participants. Negative nucleocapsid antibody results before and after vaccination confirmed that the healthy vaccine recipients had no prior SARS-CoV-2 infection. Each well held two million PBMC cultured in IMDM containing approximately 5.2% human AB serum, roughly 9.6 IU/ml IL-2 and gentamicin, along with approximately 10 ug/ml peptides. Half of the culture medium was replaced with fresh IL-2-containing medium on days 3 and 7. Each peptide stimulation condition was cultured in triplicate wells unless otherwise noted. Using Ficoll-Paque Plus gradient centrifugation, PBMC were separated from whole blood and then either used fresh or cryopreserved at -140C. The overlapping peptide pools covered the spike proteins of SARS-CoV-2 as well as those of the common cold coronaviruses HCoV-NL63, HCoV-OC43 and HCoV-229E. Genomic DNA was extracted from cultured CD4+ T cells with the QIAamp micro DNA kit.

The chain employs TRBV11-1 and TRBJ1-1, with the identity of the D gene unclear. This sequence was found in a human donor who received a COVID-19 vaccine. The source material was CD4+ T cells from PBMCs cultured with HCoV-OC43 spike peptides, sampled after COVID-19 vaccination. The sample's cell subset or site, from its label and the paper: HCoV-OC43 spike overlapping peptide pool stimulation. The CDR3 loop reads CASSPGGNTEAFF. The nucleotide sequence is given as TGTGCCAGCAGCCCCGGAGGGAACACTGAAGCTTTCTTT. When the CDR3 is completed using the reference TRBV11-1 and TRBJ1-1 genes on either side, the full variable domain is EAEVAQSPRYKITEKSQAVAFWCDPISGHATLYWYRQILGQGPELLVQFQDESVVDDSQLPKDRFSAERLKGVDSTLKIQPAELGDSAMYLCASSPGGNTEAFFGQGTRLTVV.